A single sample gave rise to the 24 T cell receptor beta chains below, sequenced in a study of blood T cell repertoires in COVID-19. Profiling relied on immunoSEQ multiplex PCR, and the TCRdb table lists in-frame clones only, not all of them. Of tens of thousands of clones detected, just over 85% appear once; the ten largest clones hold approximately 1.9%. The material sequenced was peripheral blood. All receptors come from a man younger than 45 with acute or convalescent COVID-19.

This clone occurred once. The V and J genes are TRBV7-2 and TRBJ2-1, with a weak D call TRBD1 (5 bases). Germline CDR1 SGHTA, CDR2 FQGNSA. The V gene lost 8 bases and the J gene lost 6 bases, with 14 bases spanning the gap. The CDR3 loop spans 13 amino acids. The CDR3 coding sequence is TGTGCCAGCTCAAGGGGATTTTCCAATGAGCAGTTCTTC. Translated: CASSRGFSNEQFF.

This clone was counted once. The V and J genes are TRBV7-9 and TRBJ2-7; D is uncertain. The V end was cut by 3 bases, the J end by 0 bases, with 9 bases between. Germline CDR1 is SEHNR and CDR2 is FQNEAQ (reference sequence). The CDR3 runs 14 residues. In nucleotides, the CDR3 is TGTGCCAGCAGCTTTACATTAAGCTCCTACGAGCAGTACGTC. Its protein product is CASSFTLSSYEQYV.

V is TRBV25-1 and J is TRBJ2-2; D not resolved. V was clipped by 3 bases and J by 3 bases, with 5 bases between them. This CDR3 region has 13 residues. Per germline, CDR1 MGHDK and CDR2 SYGVNS. CDR3 DNA: TGTGCCAGCAGTGACGACTACACCGGGGAGCTGTTTTTT. Translation gives CASSDDYTGELFF.

The V call is TRBV6-5, the J call TRBJ1-5; TRBD1 matches 10 bases. V trimming: 8 bases; J trimming: 5 bases; junction bases outside the gene matches: 6. Per the germline V gene, CDR1 is MNHEY and CDR2 is SVGAGI. The CDR3 spans 14 residues. CDR3 region: CASAGTGVYQPQHF. CDR3 DNA: TGTGCCAGCGCCGGGACAGGGGTTTATCAGCCCCAGCATTTT.

The chain carries TRBV10-3 and TRBJ1-2; TRBD1 is a possible D gene (6 bases). Germline CDR1 is ENHRY and CDR2 is SYGVKD. V lost 4 bases and J lost 7, with 10 bases in between. This CDR3 contains 12 residues. The CDR3 here is CAISAGESGYTF. The CDR3 DNA reads TGTGCCATCAGTGCAGGGGAAAGTGGCTACACCTTC.

This clone was seen just once. The chain links TRBV24-1 to TRBJ2-1; TRBD1 aligns across 7 bases. The CDR3 contains 15 residues. J lost 9 bases, V lost 1 base, and 8 bases had no gene match. The germline gives CDR1 KGHDR, CDR2 SFDVKD. CDR3 sequence: CATSDLPGGKGEQFF. CDR3 sequence (DNA): TGTGCCACCAGTGATTTACCAGGGGGAAAGGGTGAGCAGTTCTTC.

The V gene is TRBV19, the J gene TRBJ2-1; 11 bases fit TRBD1. The CDR3 runs to 13 residues. Germline CDR1 and CDR2: LNHDA and SQIVND (reference sequence). V trimming: 9 bases; J trimming: 7 bases; junction bases outside the gene matches: 5. This chain's CDR3 is CASGQGALNEQFF. The CDR3 bases are TGTGCCAGCGGACAGGGGGCGTTAAATGAGCAGTTCTTC.

This chain uses TRBV5-1 with TRBJ2-3; maybe TRBD1 (5 bases). The CDR3 has 13 residues. Looked up from germline, CDR1 is SGHRS and CDR2 is YFSETQ. V lost 0 bases, J lost 4 bases, and 6 bases lay in between. The CDR3 protein is CASSLEGADTQYF. For the CDR3, the DNA is TGCGCCAGCAGCTTGGAAGGGGCAGATACGCAGTATTTT.

The table lists this clone with a count of one. The CDR3 nucleotides are TGCGCCAGCAGTCCCCATGGGGCAGTTCGCGGCACCGGGGAGCTGTTTTTT. It specifies CASSPHGAVRGTGELFF. The chain carries TRBV10-1 and TRBJ2-2; perhaps TRBD1 as D (5 bases). Germline V gene lookup returns CDR1 WNHNN and CDR2 SYGVQD (reference sequence). Trimming left V 5 bases short and J 4 bases short, with 20 bases between. CDR3 length: 17 amino acids.

The chain recombines TRBV2 with TRBJ1-3; no clear D. From germline, CDR1 is SNHLY and CDR2 FYNNEI. The CDR3 contains 14 residues. Trimming pared 5 bases from V and 4 bases from J, leaving 12 bases between. This chain's CDR3 is CASSPTLAGNTIYF. The CDR3 DNA sequence: TGTGCCAGCAGTCCGACACTTGCCGGAAACACCATATATTTT.

In this sample, this clone turned up a few times. V usage is TRBV14 and J usage is TRBJ1-2; possibly TRBD1 for D (5 bases). The germline V and J ends were trimmed by 0 bases and 5 bases, with 13 bases remaining between them. CDR1 is SGHDN and CDR2 is FVKESK in the germline V gene. The CDR3 totals 15 residues. CDR3 DNA sequence: TGTGCCAGCAGCCAAGAGTCGGGGGTAAAATATGGCTACACCTTC. This sequence encodes CASSQESGVKYGYTF.

CDR3 in DNA: TGTGCCAGCAGGAGACAGCGGGTCACTGAAGCTTTCTTT. It encodes CASRRQRVTEAFF. The rearrangement uses TRBV6-5 and TRBJ1-1; the D gene is possibly TRBD1 (5 bases). Germline CDR1 MNHEY, CDR2 SVGAGI. The CDR3 is made up of 13 amino acids. The V and J ends lost 6 bases and 4 bases respectively, with 12 bases between them.

About this clone itself: At one of its ends the junction is not consistent with the germline gene, which may arise from a read error. J is TRBJ2-5 and V is TRBV7-2, with D tentatively TRBD2 (6 bases). This CDR3 contains 15 residues. From germline, CDR1 is SGHTA and CDR2 FQGNSA. This CDR3 reads CASSLAPPPPGLLNF. As DNA, the CDR3 is TGTGCCAGCAGCTTAGCCCCACCCCCACCGGGACTTCTGAACTTC.

The gene calls are TRBV7-2 and TRBJ2-3, with a weak D call TRBD2 (6 bases). The CDR3 has 15 amino acids. Germline CDR1 is SGHTA and CDR2 is FQGNSA. Trimming pared 5 bases from V and 7 bases from J, leaving 19 bases between. As DNA, the CDR3 is TGTGCCAGCAGCCCGGGACTCCGGCCCCAGAATACGCAGTATTTT. It yields the protein CASSPGLRPQNTQYF.

The rearrangement links TRBV5-4 to TRBJ2-1; the D gene is possibly TRBD2 (6 bases). The germline V gene has CDR1 SGHNT and CDR2 YYREEE (reference sequence). Trimming removed 0 bases at V and 6 bases at J, with 16 bases between. This CDR3 contains 16 residues. The CDR3 DNA reads TGTGCCAGCAGCTTGGAAAGGGCCCTGGGGGGCAATGAGCAGTTCTTC. Residues: CASSLERALGGNEQFF.

V usage is TRBV4-1 and J usage is TRBJ2-2; TRBD2 matches 7 bases. Unmatched junction bases numbered 7, after V lost 8 bases and J lost 4 bases. Germline CDR1 and CDR2: MGHRA and YSYEKL. This CDR3 has 14 residues. CDR3 protein: CASGGGVSTGELFF. As DNA, the CDR3 is TGCGCCAGCGGGGGGGGAGTTTCCACCGGGGAGCTGTTTTTT.

The chain is built from TRBV24-1 and TRBJ1-5, with 10 bases fitting TRBD1. The CDR3 is made up of 15 amino acids. The J segment lost 1 base and the V segment lost 10 bases, leaving 6 bases of the junction unmatched. Per the germline V gene, CDR1 is KGHDR and CDR2 is SFDVKD. The CDR3 DNA is TGTGCCACAATGTCGGGACAGGGGAGCAATCAGCCCCAGCATTTT. Its protein is CATMSGQGSNQPQHF.

The chain combines TRBV10-3 with TRBJ2-1; 11 bases match TRBD2. V shed 8 bases, J shed 5 bases, and the junction held 5 bases outside the gene matches. Germline assignment: CDR1 ENHRY and CDR2 SYGVKD. The length of the CDR3 is 14 residues. The DNA of the CDR3 is TGTGCCATCTTTAGCGGGGGGGTTAACAATGAGCAGTTCTTC. This sequence encodes CAIFSGGVNNEQFF.

V is TRBV2 and J is TRBJ1-5; 10 bases line up with TRBD1. V shed 6 bases, J shed 0 bases, and the junction held 5 bases outside the gene matches. Germline CDR1 and CDR2: SNHLY and FYNNEI. The CDR3 spans 16 residues. CDR3 protein: CASRPTGGNSNQPQHF. CDR3 nucleotide sequence: TGTGCCAGCAGACCGACAGGGGGCAATAGCAATCAGCCCCAGCATTTT.

V and J are TRBV4-2 and TRBJ1-4; D is unresolved. Germline loops: CDR1 LGHNA, CDR2 YNFKEQ. The CDR3 is made up of 17 amino acids. Trimming shortened V by 0 bases and J by 0 bases, and 11 bases separated the two germline ends. CDR3: CASSQDSGFPTNEKLFF. In DNA form, the CDR3 reads TGTGCCAGCAGCCAAGATTCGGGGTTCCCAACTAATGAAAAACTGTTTTTT.

The J gene is TRBJ1-2, the V gene TRBV6-5; 7 bases map to TRBD1. Germline CDR1 reads MNHEY; CDR2 reads SVGAGI. Trimming removed 0 bases from V and 10 bases from J; junction bases left unmatched: 5. The CDR3 is 13 amino acids. Here the CDR3 reads CASSYSGTVTYTF. The CDR3 DNA is TGTGCCAGCAGTTACTCAGGGACAGTCACCTACACCTTC.

V usage is TRBV18 and J usage is TRBJ2-5, with D tentatively TRBD2 (6 bases). Trimming left V 3 bases short and J 2 bases short, with 13 bases between. This CDR3 spans 15 amino acids. Looked up from germline, CDR1 is KGHSH and CDR2 is LQKENI. CDR3 residues: CASSPAGGAQETQYF. DNA for the CDR3: TGTGCCAGCTCACCCGCCGGCGGGGCGCAAGAGACCCAGTACTTC.

This clone was seen only once. This chain connects TRBV7-3 to TRBJ2-3, with 10 bases fitting TRBD2. CDR3 size: 15 residues. The V gene's germline CDR1 is SGHTA and CDR2 FQGTGA. V was pared by 4 bases and J by 2 bases, with 3 bases of the junction left unmatched. CDR3 DNA sequence: TGTGCCAGCAGCTCACTAGCGGGGTCCACAGATACGCAGTATTTT. It encodes CASSSLAGSTDTQYF.

V and J are TRBV5-1 and TRBJ1-6; D remains ambiguous. V lost 0 bases to trimming and J lost 6 bases, with 7 bases between them. The CDR3 contains 14 residues. Per the germline V gene, CDR1 is SGHRS and CDR2 is YFSETQ. CDR3 residues: CASSLGRLNSPLHF. CDR3 coding DNA: TGCGCCAGCAGCTTGGGACGACTTAATTCACCCCTCCACTTT.